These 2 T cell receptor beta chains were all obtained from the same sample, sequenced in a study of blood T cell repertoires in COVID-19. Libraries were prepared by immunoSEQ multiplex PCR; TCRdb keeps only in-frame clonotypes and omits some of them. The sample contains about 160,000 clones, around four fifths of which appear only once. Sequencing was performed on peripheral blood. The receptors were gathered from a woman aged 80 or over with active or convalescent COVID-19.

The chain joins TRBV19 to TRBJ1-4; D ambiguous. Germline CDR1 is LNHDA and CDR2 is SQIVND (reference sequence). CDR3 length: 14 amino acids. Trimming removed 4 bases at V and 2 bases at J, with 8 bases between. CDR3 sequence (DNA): TGTGCCAGTAGTAACCAGGTCACTAATGAAAAACTGTTTTTT. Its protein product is CASSNQVTNEKLFF.

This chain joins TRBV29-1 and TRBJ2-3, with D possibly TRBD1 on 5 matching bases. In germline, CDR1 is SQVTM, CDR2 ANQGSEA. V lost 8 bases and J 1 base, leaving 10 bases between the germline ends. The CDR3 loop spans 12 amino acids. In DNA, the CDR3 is TGCAGCTGGGAAGGGGGCACAGATACGCAGTATTTT. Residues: CSWEGGTDTQYF.